The clone carrying this TCR beta chain showed up just once. Its matching antigen is unknown. At the end of more than 8 days of culture, CD4+ T cells were isolated. These data come from a study of vaccination effects on CD4 cells after COVID-19. Background on the study: Either the BNT162b2 or mRNA-1273 vaccine was given to participants in two doses.

Findings and caveats of the study: A shortage of convalescent patients and an absence of early post-infection timepoints characterized the study. Clones from infection and from vaccination both contracted markedly late after vaccination.

The assay was immunoSEQ multiplex PCR, and TCRdb's table has in-frame clones only and misses some. In the table there are roughly 64,000 clones, 65% to 75% of which are singletons. The source is a human donor who had a prior SARS-CoV-2 infection. This material consisted of CD4+ T cells from PBMCs cultured without peptide, taken before COVID-19 vaccination.

This CDR3 reads CASSLYVRSGSWQETQYF. In nucleotides, the CDR3 is TGTGCCAGCAGTTTATATGTCCGTAGCGGGAGTTGGCAAGAGACCCAGTACTTC. The chain uses TRBV27 and TRBJ2-5, with 9 bases aligning to TRBD2. The CDR3 has 18 amino acids. The V gene end was trimmed by 1 base and the J gene end by 2 bases; junction bases not matched to a gene: 11. From germline, CDR1 is MNHEY and CDR2 SMNVEV (reference sequence).